The present entry profiles one T cell receptor beta chain with its context. Its cognate antigen is unknown. At one end the junction does not follow the germline gene, possibly because of a read error. The CDR3 extends over 15 amino acids. CDR1 is SGHKS and CDR2 is YYEKEE in the germline V gene (reference sequence). The record originates from a study of cytomegalovirus exposure and HLA in healthy donors. Researchers ran the PCR with 60 Vbeta and 13 Jbeta primers. Using immunoSEQ multiplex PCR, the repertoire was profiled, and TCRdb retains in-frame clones only, with some absent. This sample has 150,000 to 200,000 clones; about 70% occur once, and the top ten carry around 3%. Overall study findings and caveats: The classifier reportedly diagnosed cytomegalovirus status with high sensitivity and specificity.

The chain is built from TRBV5-5 and TRBJ2-7, with TRBD2 identical over 9 bases. The sequence came from a woman aged 40 to 50 in good health and CMV-seropositive. What was sequenced was PBMCs. The CDR3 DNA follows: TGTGCCAGCAGATTGGGGCTAGCGGGGAGCTACGAGCAGTACTTC. It yields the protein CASRLGLAGSYEQYF.